One and the same sample provided the 2 T cell receptor beta chains below, sequenced in a study of CD8+ T cells in alopecia areata. RNA extraction was followed by reverse transcription into cDNA, which acted as the sequencing template. The table came from immunoSEQ multiplex PCR; TCRdb's copy has only in-frame clones and leaves some out. The table records 200,000 or so clones, approximately 52% of them present only once. The sequenced sample was CD4+ T cells sorted from blood, obtained at week 0. These receptors originate from a human donor with alopecia areata.

This clone was found many times. The J gene is TRBJ1-4, the V gene TRBV30; D is uncertain. Germline CDR1 reads GTSNPN; CDR2 reads SVGIG (reference sequence). This CDR3 comprises 13 residues. Trimming took off 6 bases at V and 8 bases at J, with 16 bases between the two ends. The CDR3 is CACESNVGEKLFF. In DNA, the CDR3 is TGTGCCTGCGAGTCTAATGTGGGCGAAAAACTGTTTTTT.

The chain combines TRBV6-5 with TRBJ2-7; TRBD2 matches 7 bases. This CDR3 comprises 14 residues. J lost 2 bases, V lost 4 bases, and 5 bases had no gene match. CDR1 MNHEY and CDR2 SVGAGI come from the germline V gene. CDR3 coding DNA: TGTGCCAGCAGTTCAGCGGGGCCAACCTACGAGCAGTACTTC. As protein: CASSSAGPTYEQYF.